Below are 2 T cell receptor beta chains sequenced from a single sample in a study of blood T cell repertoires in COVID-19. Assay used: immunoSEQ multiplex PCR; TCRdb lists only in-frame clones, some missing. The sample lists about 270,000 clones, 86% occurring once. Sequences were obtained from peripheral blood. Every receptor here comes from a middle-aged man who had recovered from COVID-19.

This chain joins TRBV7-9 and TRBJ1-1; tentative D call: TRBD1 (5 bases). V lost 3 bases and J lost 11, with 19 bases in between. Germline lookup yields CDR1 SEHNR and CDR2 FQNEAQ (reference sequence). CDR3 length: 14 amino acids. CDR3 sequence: CASSLGGSGGDAFF. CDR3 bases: TGTGCCAGCAGCTTGGGAGGGTCCGGAGGGGATGCTTTCTTT.

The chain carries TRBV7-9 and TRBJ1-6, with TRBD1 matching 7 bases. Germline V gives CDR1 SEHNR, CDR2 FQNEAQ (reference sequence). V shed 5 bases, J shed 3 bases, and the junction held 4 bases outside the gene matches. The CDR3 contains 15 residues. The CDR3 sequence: CASSQGQSYNSPLHF. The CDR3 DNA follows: TGTGCCAGCAGCCAGGGACAGAGCTATAATTCACCCCTCCACTTT. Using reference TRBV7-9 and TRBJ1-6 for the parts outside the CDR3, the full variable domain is DTGVSQNPRHKITKRGQNVTFRCDPISEHNRLYWYRQTLGQGPEFLTYFQNEAQLEKSRLLSDRFSAERPKGSFSTLEIQRTEQGDSAMYLCASSQGQSYNSPLHFGNGTRLTVT.